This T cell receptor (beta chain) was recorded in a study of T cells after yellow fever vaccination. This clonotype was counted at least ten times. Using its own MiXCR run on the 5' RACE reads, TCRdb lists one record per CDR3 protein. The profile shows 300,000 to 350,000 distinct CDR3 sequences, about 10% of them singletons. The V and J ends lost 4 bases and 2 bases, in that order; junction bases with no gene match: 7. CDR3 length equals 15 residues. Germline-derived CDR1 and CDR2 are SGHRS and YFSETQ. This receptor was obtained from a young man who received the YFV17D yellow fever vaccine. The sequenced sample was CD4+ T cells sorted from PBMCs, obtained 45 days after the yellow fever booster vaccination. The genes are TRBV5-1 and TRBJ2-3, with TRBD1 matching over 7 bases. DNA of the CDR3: TGCGCCAGCAGCCTCCGGGACAGCCTCACAGATACGCAGTATTTT. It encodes CASSLRDSLTDTQYF.